Shown below are 23 T cell receptor beta chains from a single sample sequenced in a study of shared clonotypes between healthy human individuals. Here immunoSEQ multiplex PCR was the method, and the copy in TCRdb shows in-frame clones only, minus some. The table includes about 710,000 clones, approximately 73% detected once. The sequenced sample consisted of memory CD4+ T cells sorted from blood. Subset indicated: CD45RA-negative fraction. The origin of the receptors is a woman between 25 and 40 years old in good health.

The chain links TRBV11-2 to TRBJ2-5; TRBD2 agrees at 8 bases. V lost 1 base, J lost 4 bases, and 2 bases stayed unmatched. Germline V gene data show CDR1 as SGHAT and CDR2 as FQNNGV. The CDR3 has 14 residues. The CDR3 spells CASSLASGRETQYF. The CDR3 DNA sequence: TGTGCCAGCAGCTTAGCGAGCGGGAGAGAGACCCAGTACTTC.

V gene TRBV5-4 combines with J gene TRBJ2-7, with a possible D match to TRBD1 (5 bases). This CDR3 is built from 14 residues. Trimming pared 4 bases from V and 6 bases from J, leaving 17 bases between. CDR1 is SGHNT and CDR2 is YYREEE in the germline V gene (reference sequence). The CDR3 DNA sequence: TGTGCCAGCAGCGACACAGGTGGGTACGGCGAGCAGTACTTC. It codes for CASSDTGGYGEQYF.

The V call is TRBV7-9, the J call TRBJ2-7; perhaps TRBD1 as D (6 bases). The germline V gene has CDR1 SEHNR and CDR2 FQNEAQ (reference sequence). The V end was cut by 5 bases, the J end by 3 bases, with 11 bases between. The CDR3 runs to 13 residues. The CDR3 reads CASSRLDSYEQYF. The CDR3 DNA is TGTGCCAGCAGCCGCCTGGACAGCTACGAGCAGTACTTC.

This chain connects TRBV29-1 to TRBJ2-3, with 10 bases fitting TRBD2. V lost 7 bases to trimming and J lost 2 bases; unmatched junction nucleotides: 6. Germline CDR1 and CDR2: SQVTM and ANQGSEA. The CDR3 length is 14 residues. The CDR3 nucleotides are TGCAGCGCAAGCGGGAGGGCGAACACAGATACGCAGTATTTT. Its protein is CSASGRANTDTQYF.

This clone occurred a few times. The gene calls are TRBV18 and TRBJ2-7; 11 nucleotides agree with TRBD1. The CDR3 sequence is 15 residues long. Trimming took 6 bases from V and 4 from J; bases not matched to a gene: 8. CDR1 and CDR2 from the germline V gene are KGHSH and LQKENI. CDR3 loop: CASSSTGTGGYEQYF. CDR3 DNA sequence: TGTGCCAGCTCGTCTACCGGGACAGGGGGATACGAGCAGTACTTC.

The chain recombines TRBV28 with TRBJ1-5; perhaps TRBD1 as D (5 bases). Germline assignment: CDR1 MDHEN and CDR2 SYDVKM. Deletions cut 3 bases from V and 9 bases from J, with 15 bases between. This CDR3 spans 14 amino acids. CDR3 amino acids: CASSFGDPGGPQHF. Here the CDR3 DNA reads TGTGCCAGCAGTTTTGGGGACCCGGGTGGGCCCCAGCATTTT.

The rearrangement links TRBV5-6 to TRBJ1-5; 9 nucleotides match TRBD1. Losses at the gene ends were 4 bases for V and 7 bases for J; bases not matched to a gene: 9. The CDR3 is 15 residues long. Germline values: CDR1 SGHDT, CDR2 YYEEEE. CDR3 DNA sequence: TGTGCCAGCAGCAAGGGACAGGGCTCATTGCAGCCCCAGCATTTT. Its protein is CASSKGQGSLQPQHF. Filled out from reference TRBV5-6 and TRBJ1-5, the complete variable domain reads DAGVTQSPTHLIKTRGQQVTLRCSPKSGHDTVSWYQQALGQGPQFIFQYYEEEERQRGNFPDRFSGHQFPNYSSELNVNALLLGDSALYLCASSKGQGSLQPQHFGDGTRLSIL.

The chain is built from TRBV11-2 and TRBJ1-3; D ambiguous. CDR1 is SGHAT and CDR2 is FQNNGV in the germline V gene. The CDR3 length is 16 residues. V dropped 1 base and J dropped 4 bases, with 14 bases sitting between them. CDR3 protein: CASSLVEGAGGNTIYF. In DNA, the CDR3 is TGTGCCAGCAGCTTAGTGGAGGGCGCGGGGGGAAACACCATATATTTT.

The rearrangement uses TRBV4-2 and TRBJ1-2; 8 bases map to TRBD1. The CDR3 length is 15 residues. The junction had 6 bases not matched to a gene; V was cut back by 4 bases and J by 2 bases. Germline values: CDR1 LGHNA, CDR2 YNFKEQ. As DNA, the CDR3 is TGTGCCAGCAGCCTAGAAAGACAGGGGAACTATGGCTACACCTTC. This encodes CASSLERQGNYGYTF.

With respect to this clone: The same CDR3 also results from other DNA sequences found in this sample. The rearrangement links TRBV2 to TRBJ2-7, with D perhaps matching TRBD2 (5 bases). CDR3 size: 14 residues. Trimming removed 2 bases from V and 3 bases from J, with 11 bases in between. Germline CDR1 and CDR2: SNHLY and FYNNEI. The CDR3 sequence: CASSERGSNYEQYF. The DNA of the CDR3 is TGTGCCAGCAGTGAACGGGGATCAAACTACGAGCAGTACTTC.

This clone was seen a handful of times. This sequence joins TRBV1 and TRBJ2-7; the table's TRBD1 call for D was not verified on the DNA. TRBV1 is a recognized pseudogene. This CDR3 has 16 amino acids. CDR3 in DNA: TGCACCAGCAGCTTTATTGGGACAGGGGGAAACTACGAGCAGTACTTC. This gives the protein CTSSFIGTGGNYEQYF.

The V gene is TRBV7-2, the J gene TRBJ2-7; tentatively, D is TRBD1 (6 bases). CDR1 SGHTA and CDR2 FQGNSA come from the germline V gene. The CDR3 is 14 residues long. Trimming stripped 1 base from V and 4 bases from J, with 11 bases between. Written as DNA, the CDR3 is TGTGCCAGCAGCTTAGGTACAGGGTTATACGAGCAGTACTTC. Translation: CASSLGTGLYEQYF.

The chain joins TRBV28 to TRBJ1-1; D remains ambiguous. Between the trimmed V and J ends, which lost 4 bases and 1 base, there was a span of 10 bases. CDR1 is MDHEN, CDR2 SYDVKM, per germline. This CDR3 region has 14 residues. The CDR3 region has the DNA TGTGCCAGCAGTTCTTCCCCTCGGAACACTGAAGCTTTCTTT. This gives the protein CASSSSPRNTEAFF.

This clone came up once. The chain joins TRBV19 to TRBJ1-4; tentatively, D is TRBD1 (5 bases). Germline CDR1 reads LNHDA; CDR2 reads SQIVND (reference sequence). This CDR3 contains 15 residues. V lost 4 bases and J 3 bases, leaving 12 bases between the germline ends. As DNA, the CDR3 is TGTGCCAGTAGTAAAGGGGATTCGCCTAATGAAAAACTGTTTTTT. Its translation is CASSKGDSPNEKLFF. The variable domain in full, completed from reference TRBV19 and TRBJ1-4, reads DGGITQSPKYLFRKEGQNVTLSCEQNLNHDAMYWYRQDPGQGLRLIYYSQIVNDFQKGDIAEGYSVSREKKESFPLTVTSAQKNPTAFYLCASSKGDSPNEKLFFGSGTQLSVL.

In the case of this clone: Distinct nucleotide sequences in the sample also encode this CDR3. The chain is built from TRBV6-1 and TRBJ2-7; 7 bases are shared with TRBD1. CDR1 and CDR2 (germline): MNHNS, SASEGT. The V and J ends lost 5 bases and 1 base, in that order; junction bases with no gene match: 8. The CDR3 is 15 amino acids. The chain's CDR3 is CASSNRQGGSYEQYF. The CDR3 nucleotides are TGTGCCAGCAGTAATCGACAGGGCGGTTCCTACGAGCAGTACTTC.

V is TRBV25-1 and J is TRBJ2-1; 12 bases agree with TRBD2. This CDR3 has 14 residues. From germline, CDR1 is MGHDK and CDR2 SYGVNS. V was pared by 8 bases and J by 7 bases, with 6 bases of the junction left unmatched. The CDR3 DNA sequence: TGTGCCAGCCACACCGGGACTAGCGGGAATGAGCAGTTCTTC. Residues: CASHTGTSGNEQFF.

On this clone itself: The same CDR3 can be traced to other DNA sequences in this sample. This chain links TRBV7-2 with TRBJ2-7; 9 bases map to TRBD2. The CDR3 covers 15 residues. With 1 base clipped from V and 4 bases from J, the junction kept 5 bases outside the gene matches. The germline V gene encodes CDR1 SGHTA and CDR2 FQGNSA. The CDR3, as DNA: TGTGCCAGCAGCTTAGGCCTAGCGGGAACATACGAGCAGTACTTC. Residues: CASSLGLAGTYEQYF.

The chain employs TRBV28 and TRBJ1-2; TRBD1 matches 9 bases. With V trimmed by 4 bases and J by 4 bases, 4 bases remained unmatched. The CDR3 totals 14 residues. Germline V CDR1 and CDR2: MDHEN, SYDVKM. CDR3 sequence: CASSSGGQGYGYTF. CDR3 coding DNA: TGTGCCAGCAGTTCGGGGGGACAGGGCTATGGCTACACCTTC.

This clone was counted once. J is TRBJ2-7 and V is TRBV5-1; D unresolved. The CDR3 is 15 amino acids. CDR1 and CDR2 (germline): SGHRS, YFSETQ. V was cut by 0 bases and J by 1 base, with 11 bases left in between. CDR3 sequence (DNA): TGCGCCAGCAGCTTGGCCGAACAGCTGTCCTACGAGCAGTACTTC. As protein: CASSLAEQLSYEQYF.

A single count supports this clone. The rearrangement joins TRBV5-4 to TRBJ2-2; 8 bases align to TRBD2. The CDR3 totals 16 residues. Trimming at V came to 2 bases and at J to 7 bases, leaving 10 bases not matched to a gene. Germline CDR1 SGHNT, CDR2 YYREEE (reference sequence). In nucleotides, the CDR3 is TGTGCCAGCAGCTTCGCTCAGCGGGAGATGGTCGGGGAGCTGTTTTTT. Amino acid sequence: CASSFAQREMVGELFF.

This rearrangement joins TRBV19 to TRBJ1-5, with 8 bases that match TRBD1. V trimming: 6 bases; J trimming: 4 bases; junction bases outside the gene matches: 5. This CDR3 has 14 residues. CDR1 LNHDA and CDR2 SQIVND come from the germline V gene (reference sequence). The CDR3 protein is CASSRQGWNQPQHF. The CDR3 coding sequence is TGTGCCAGTAGCAGACAGGGGTGGAATCAGCCCCAGCATTTT.

The gene calls are TRBV11-1 and TRBJ1-2; D may be TRBD1 (6 bases). The germline V gene has CDR1 SGHAT and CDR2 FQDESV (reference sequence). The CDR3 has 13 residues. Trimming removed 5 bases from V and 5 bases from J, with 12 bases in between. CDR3 nucleotides: TGTGCCAGCAGCCGCAGGGGTCGGTATGGCTACACCTTC. This encodes CASSRRGRYGYTF. The full variable domain, its missing parts supplied by reference TRBV11-1 and TRBJ1-2, is EAEVAQSPRYKITEKSQAVAFWCDPISGHATLYWYRQILGQGPELLVQFQDESVVDDSQLPKDRFSAERLKGVDSTLKIQPAELGDSAMYLCASSRRGRYGYTFGSGTRLTVV.

The V call is TRBV7-3, the J call TRBJ2-7; D perhaps matches TRBD2 (6 bases). The ends were cut back, 5 bases at V and 6 bases at J, with 20 bases in the middle. The CDR3 totals 15 residues. From germline, CDR1 is SGHTA and CDR2 FQGTGA. The CDR3 loop reads CASSPDGGNVREQYF. The CDR3 coding sequence is TGTGCCAGCAGCCCTGATGGGGGGAATGTGCGCGAGCAGTACTTC.